A single TCR beta chain is shown here with its context. This entry comes from a study of lymphopenia after photon versus proton radiotherapy. The assay was immunoSEQ multiplex PCR, and TCRdb's table has in-frame clones only and misses some. The sample includes about 18,000 clones, about 92% of them seen just once. Sequenced here: peripheral blood, sampled from a patient treated with photon-based radiotherapy. This receptor was obtained from a woman between 35 and 50 years old with cholangiocarcinoma.

The CDR3 DNA sequence: TGTGCCTGGAGTGTACTGGAAATACAAGAGACCCAGTACTTC. Protein sequence: CAWSVLEIQETQYF. V usage is TRBV30 and J usage is TRBJ2-5, with D uncertain. The CDR3 contains 14 residues. V lost 0 bases to trimming and J lost 2 bases, with 10 bases between them. CDR1 is GTSNPN, CDR2 SVGIG, per germline (reference sequence).